This TCR beta chain was identified during a study of T cell changes during pregnancy in multiple sclerosis (dated by TCRdb to the late 2010s). With respect to the entire study: Changes in the T cell repertoire over the course of pregnancy were examined in this study in women with multiple sclerosis.

The germline V gene provides CDR1 LGHNA and CDR2 YSLEER. V is shortened by 0 bases, J by 4 bases, and the region joining them spans 9 bases. Measured from the cysteine to the phenylalanine, the CDR3 is 15 residues long. CDR3 DNA is the only sequence kept; it has 45 bases, read in frame from the first base. In this sample, this clone turned up once. This receptor's antigen is unknown. Base qualities were left out, and no much larger clone turns up one base away. Library preparation used the immunoSEQ multiplex PCR assay. Entries here come from immuneACCESS through TCRdb and include only in-frame sequences with V and J called. Some clones fail to appear in such tables; in the studies checked, an unresolved V gene covers under half of the shortfall, and the cause of the remainder is unknown. Recorded for this sample are more than 55,000 clones; approximately 90% of them occurred a single time. Roughly 3.5% of the sample is held by the ten biggest clonotypes.

Specimen: peripheral blood, collected after pregnancy. The TCR originated in a female donor in good health, enrolled as a control in a pregnancy study. The chain couples TRBV4-3 to TRBJ2-2; a tentative D match to TRBD2 spans 5 bases. The CDR3 has the sequence CASSQDPRATGELFF. The DNA reads as follows: TGCGCCAGCAGCCAAGATCCGAGGGCCACCGGGGAGCTGTTTTTT.